This TCR beta chain came from a study of beta chain features in type 1 diabetes. Findings and caveats of the study: For type 1 diabetes patients, VDJ junctions showed fewer insertions and more deletions. Significant though moderate, a shortening of TCRB CDR3s appeared in all four CD4+ subsets of Type 1 diabetes patients.

Since all of the isolated RNA was reverse transcribed, expressed TCRB transcripts were what got sequenced. The data were produced by immunoSEQ multiplex PCR, yet TCRdb's version contains in-frame clones alone and is incomplete. The data show hundreds of thousands of clones, with roughly 12% seen just once and approximately 0.02% held by the top ten. J was trimmed by 5 bases and V by 4 bases; bases with no gene match: 7. Germline V gives CDR1 SEHNR, CDR2 FQNEAQ (reference sequence). This CDR3 spans 14 amino acids. As to this clone: What it recognizes is unknown.

The sequencing input was naive CD4+ T cells from blood. This chain links TRBV7-9 with TRBJ1-2, with 7 bases that match TRBD1. The receptor's source is a man younger than 30 with type 1 diabetes. Written as DNA, the CDR3 is TGTGCCAGCAGCTCCCGGGACAGCTATTATGGCTACACCTTC. Encoded protein: CASSSRDSYYGYTF.